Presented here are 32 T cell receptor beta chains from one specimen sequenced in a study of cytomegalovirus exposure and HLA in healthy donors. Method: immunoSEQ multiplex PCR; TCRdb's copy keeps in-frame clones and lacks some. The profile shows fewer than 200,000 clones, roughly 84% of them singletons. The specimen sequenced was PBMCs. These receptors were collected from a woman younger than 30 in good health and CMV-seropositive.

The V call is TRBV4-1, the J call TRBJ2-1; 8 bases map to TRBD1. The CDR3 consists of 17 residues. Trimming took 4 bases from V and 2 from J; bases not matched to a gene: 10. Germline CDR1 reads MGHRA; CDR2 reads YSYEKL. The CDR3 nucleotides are TGCGCCAGCAGCCGGTCGGACAGGGTGAATGCCTACAATGAGCAGTTCTTC. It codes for CASSRSDRVNAYNEQFF.

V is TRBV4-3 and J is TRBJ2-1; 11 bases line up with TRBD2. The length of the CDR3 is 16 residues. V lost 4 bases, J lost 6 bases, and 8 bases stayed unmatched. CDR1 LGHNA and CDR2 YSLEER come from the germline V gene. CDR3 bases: TGCGCCAGCAGCCCTGGGACTAGCGGAGCCTTCAATGAGCAGTTCTTC. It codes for CASSPGTSGAFNEQFF.

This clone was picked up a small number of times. CDR3 DNA sequence: TGTGCCAGCAGTTACACAGGGGGCCCCCAGCATTTT. Translation: CASSYTGGPQHF. V gene TRBV6-5 combines with J gene TRBJ1-5, with 9 bases that match TRBD1. This CDR3 is 12 amino acids long. V lost 2 bases to trimming and J lost 10 bases; unmatched junction nucleotides: 0. CDR1 is MNHEY, CDR2 SVGAGI, per germline.

In nucleotides, the CDR3 is TGTGCCAGTAGTATTCGGCTAGCGGAATACAATGAGCAGTTCTTC. Translating it yields CASSIRLAEYNEQFF. V is TRBV19 and J is TRBJ2-1; 7 bases map to TRBD2. The CDR3 consists of 15 residues. Germline V CDR1 and CDR2: LNHDA, SQIVND (reference sequence). The ends lost 3 bases at V and 4 bases at J; junction bases unmatched: 6. Using reference TRBV19 and TRBJ2-1 for the parts outside the CDR3, the full variable domain is DGGITQSPKYLFRKEGQNVTLSCEQNLNHDAMYWYRQDPGQGLRLIYYSQIVNDFQKGDIAEGYSVSREKKESFPLTVTSAQKNPTAFYLCASSIRLAEYNEQFFGPGTRLTVL.

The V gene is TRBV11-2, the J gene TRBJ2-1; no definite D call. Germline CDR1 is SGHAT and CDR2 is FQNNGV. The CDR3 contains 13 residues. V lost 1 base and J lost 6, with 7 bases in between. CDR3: CASSLAPFNEQFF. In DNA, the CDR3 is TGTGCCAGCAGCTTAGCCCCCTTCAATGAGCAGTTCTTC.

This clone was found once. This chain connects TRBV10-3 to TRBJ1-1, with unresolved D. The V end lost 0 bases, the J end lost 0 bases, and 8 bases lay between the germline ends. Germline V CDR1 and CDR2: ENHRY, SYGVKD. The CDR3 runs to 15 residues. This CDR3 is CAISESYSMNTEAFF. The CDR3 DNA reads TGTGCCATCAGTGAGTCCTATAGCATGAACACTGAAGCTTTCTTT.

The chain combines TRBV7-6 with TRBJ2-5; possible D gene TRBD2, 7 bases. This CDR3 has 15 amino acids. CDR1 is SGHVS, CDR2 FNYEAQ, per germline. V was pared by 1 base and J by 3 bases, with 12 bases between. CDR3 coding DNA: TGTGCCAGCAGCTTAGTGGGGGGGCGGGAAGAGACCCAGTACTTC. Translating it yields CASSLVGGREETQYF.

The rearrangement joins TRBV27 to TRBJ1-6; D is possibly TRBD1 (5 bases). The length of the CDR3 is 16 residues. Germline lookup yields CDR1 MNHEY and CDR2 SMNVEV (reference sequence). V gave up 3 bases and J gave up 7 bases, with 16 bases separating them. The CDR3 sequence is CASSFWLTGGNSPLHF. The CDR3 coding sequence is TGTGCCAGCAGTTTCTGGCTAACAGGTGGCAATTCACCCCTCCACTTT.

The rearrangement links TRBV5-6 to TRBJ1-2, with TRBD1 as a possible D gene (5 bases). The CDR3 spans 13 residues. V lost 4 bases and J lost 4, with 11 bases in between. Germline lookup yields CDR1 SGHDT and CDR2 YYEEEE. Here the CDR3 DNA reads TGTGCCAGCAGCCCGACGGGACTCTATGGCTACACCTTC. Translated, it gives CASSPTGLYGYTF.

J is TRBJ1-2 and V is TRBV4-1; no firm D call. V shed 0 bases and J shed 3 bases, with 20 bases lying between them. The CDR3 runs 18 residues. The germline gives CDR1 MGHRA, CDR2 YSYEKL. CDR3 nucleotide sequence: TGCGCCAGCAGCCAAGATCAATGGCGGCGGGAACCCCACTATGGCTACACCTTC. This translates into CASSQDQWRREPHYGYTF.

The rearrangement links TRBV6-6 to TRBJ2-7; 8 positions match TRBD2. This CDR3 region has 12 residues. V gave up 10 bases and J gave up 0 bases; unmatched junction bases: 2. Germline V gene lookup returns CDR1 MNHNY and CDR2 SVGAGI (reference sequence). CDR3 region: CATGTSSYEQYF. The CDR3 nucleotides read TGTGCCACAGGGACTAGCTCCTACGAGCAGTACTTC.

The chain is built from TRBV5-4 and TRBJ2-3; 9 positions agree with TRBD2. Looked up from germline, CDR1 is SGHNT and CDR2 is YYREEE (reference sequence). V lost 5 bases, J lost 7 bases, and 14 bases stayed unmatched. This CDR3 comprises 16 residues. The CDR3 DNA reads TGTGCCAGCAGTTATTGGGGACTAGCTGCCGTAAATACGCAGTATTTT. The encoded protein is CASSYWGLAAVNTQYF.

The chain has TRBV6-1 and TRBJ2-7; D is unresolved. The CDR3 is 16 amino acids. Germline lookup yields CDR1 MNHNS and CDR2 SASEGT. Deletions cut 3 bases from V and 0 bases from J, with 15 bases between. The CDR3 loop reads CASSELQSKTSYEQYF. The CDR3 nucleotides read TGTGCCAGCAGTGAGTTACAGAGTAAAACCTCCTACGAGCAGTACTTC.

The CDR3: CASSLAWTGLTARELFF. The CDR3 DNA sequence: TGTGCCAGCAGCTTGGCCTGGACAGGGTTGACAGCTAGGGAGCTGTTTTTT. The chain uses TRBV5-6 and TRBJ2-2, with 8 bases that match TRBD1. Per germline, CDR1 SGHDT and CDR2 YYEEEE. After removal of 0 bases from V and 9 bases from J, the junction contained 13 bases not matched to a gene. The CDR3 totals 17 residues. Together with reference TRBV5-6 and TRBJ2-2, the CDR3 gives the full variable domain: DAGVTQSPTHLIKTRGQQVTLRCSPKSGHDTVSWYQQALGQGPQFIFQYYEEEERQRGNFPDRFSGHQFPNYSSELNVNALLLGDSALYLCASSLAWTGLTARELFFGEGSRLTVL.

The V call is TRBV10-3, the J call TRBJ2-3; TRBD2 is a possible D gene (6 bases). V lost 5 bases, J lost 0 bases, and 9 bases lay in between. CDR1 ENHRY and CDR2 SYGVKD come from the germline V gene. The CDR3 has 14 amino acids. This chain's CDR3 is CAISRGSSTDTQYF. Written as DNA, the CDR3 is TGTGCCATCAGTCGGGGGAGTAGCACAGATACGCAGTATTTT.

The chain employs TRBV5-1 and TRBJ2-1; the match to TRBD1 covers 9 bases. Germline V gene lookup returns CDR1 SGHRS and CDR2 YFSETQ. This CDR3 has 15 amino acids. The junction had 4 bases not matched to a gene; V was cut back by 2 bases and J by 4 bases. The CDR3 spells CASSFSGTGYNEQFF. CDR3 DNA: TGCGCCAGCAGCTTCTCCGGGACAGGGTACAATGAGCAGTTCTTC.

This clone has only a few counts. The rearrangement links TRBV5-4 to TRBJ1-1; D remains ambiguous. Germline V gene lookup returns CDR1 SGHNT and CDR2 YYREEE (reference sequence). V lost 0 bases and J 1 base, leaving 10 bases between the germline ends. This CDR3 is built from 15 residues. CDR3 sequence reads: CASSLAAGWNTEAFF. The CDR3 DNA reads TGTGCCAGCAGCTTGGCCGCAGGATGGAACACTGAAGCTTTCTTT.

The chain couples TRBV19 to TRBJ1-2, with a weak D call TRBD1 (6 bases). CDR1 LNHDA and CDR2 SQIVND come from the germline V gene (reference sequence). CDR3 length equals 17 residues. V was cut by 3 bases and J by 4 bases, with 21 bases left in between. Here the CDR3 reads CASSIAPAIQGTYGYTF. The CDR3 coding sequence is TGTGCCAGTAGTATCGCCCCCGCAATACAGGGCACCTATGGCTACACCTTC. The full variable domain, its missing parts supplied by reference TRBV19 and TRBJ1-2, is DGGITQSPKYLFRKEGQNVTLSCEQNLNHDAMYWYRQDPGQGLRLIYYSQIVNDFQKGDIAEGYSVSREKKESFPLTVTSAQKNPTAFYLCASSIAPAIQGTYGYTFGSGTRLTVV.

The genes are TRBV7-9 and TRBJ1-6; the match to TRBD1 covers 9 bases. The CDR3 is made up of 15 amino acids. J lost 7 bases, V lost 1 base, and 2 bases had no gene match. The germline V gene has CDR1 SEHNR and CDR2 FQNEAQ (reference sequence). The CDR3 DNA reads TGTGCCAGCAGCTTAGGGGACAGGGAAAATTCACCCCTCCACTTT. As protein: CASSLGDRENSPLHF.

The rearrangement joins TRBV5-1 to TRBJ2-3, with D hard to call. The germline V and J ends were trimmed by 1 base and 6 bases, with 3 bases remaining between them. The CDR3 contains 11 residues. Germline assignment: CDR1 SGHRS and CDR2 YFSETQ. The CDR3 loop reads CASSLSDTQYF. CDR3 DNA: TGCGCCAGCAGCTTGTCGGATACGCAGTATTTT.

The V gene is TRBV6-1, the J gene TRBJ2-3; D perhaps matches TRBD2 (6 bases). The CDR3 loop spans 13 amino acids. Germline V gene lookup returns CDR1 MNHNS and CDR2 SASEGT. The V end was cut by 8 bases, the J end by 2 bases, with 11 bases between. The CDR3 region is CASRGVSTDTQYF. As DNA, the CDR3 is TGTGCCAGCCGCGGGGTCTCCACAGATACGCAGTATTTT.

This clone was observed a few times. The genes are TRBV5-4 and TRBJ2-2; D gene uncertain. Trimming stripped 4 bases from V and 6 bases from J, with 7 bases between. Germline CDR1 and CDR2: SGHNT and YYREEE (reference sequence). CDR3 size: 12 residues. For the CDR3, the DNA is TGTGCCAGCAGCCCTTCGGCCGGGGAGCTGTTTTTT. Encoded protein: CASSPSAGELFF.

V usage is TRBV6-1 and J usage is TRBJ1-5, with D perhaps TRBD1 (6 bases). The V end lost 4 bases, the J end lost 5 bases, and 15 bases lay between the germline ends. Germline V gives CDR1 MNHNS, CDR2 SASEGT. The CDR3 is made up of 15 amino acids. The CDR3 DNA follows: TGTGCCAGCAGTGTTGGGCAGGGGATTTATCAGCCCCAGCATTTT. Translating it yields CASSVGQGIYQPQHF.

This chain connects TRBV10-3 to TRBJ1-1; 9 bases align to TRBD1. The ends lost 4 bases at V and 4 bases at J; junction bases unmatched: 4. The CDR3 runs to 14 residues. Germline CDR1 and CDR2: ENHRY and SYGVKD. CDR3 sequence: CAISGGTGFTEAFF. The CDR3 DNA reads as TGTGCCATCAGTGGTGGGACAGGGTTCACTGAAGCTTTCTTT.

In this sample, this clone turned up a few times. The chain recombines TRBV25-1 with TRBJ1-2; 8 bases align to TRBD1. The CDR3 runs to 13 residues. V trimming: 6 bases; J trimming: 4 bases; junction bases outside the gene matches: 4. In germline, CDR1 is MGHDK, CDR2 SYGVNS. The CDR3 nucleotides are TGTGCCAGCAGCGTCGGACAGGGCTATGGCTACACCTTC. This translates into CASSVGQGYGYTF.

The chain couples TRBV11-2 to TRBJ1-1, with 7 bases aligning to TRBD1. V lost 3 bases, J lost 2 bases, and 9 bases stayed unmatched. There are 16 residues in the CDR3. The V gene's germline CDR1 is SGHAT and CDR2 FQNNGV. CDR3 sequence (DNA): TGTGCCAGCAGCTTGAATTTTGGGACAGTTAACACTGAAGCTTTCTTT. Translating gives CASSLNFGTVNTEAFF.

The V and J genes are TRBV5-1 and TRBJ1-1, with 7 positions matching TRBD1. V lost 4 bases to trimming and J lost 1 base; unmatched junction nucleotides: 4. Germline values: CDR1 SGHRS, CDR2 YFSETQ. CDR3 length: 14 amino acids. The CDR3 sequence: CASSRGQGNTEAFF. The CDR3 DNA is TGCGCCAGCAGCAGGGGGCAGGGGAACACTGAAGCTTTCTTT.

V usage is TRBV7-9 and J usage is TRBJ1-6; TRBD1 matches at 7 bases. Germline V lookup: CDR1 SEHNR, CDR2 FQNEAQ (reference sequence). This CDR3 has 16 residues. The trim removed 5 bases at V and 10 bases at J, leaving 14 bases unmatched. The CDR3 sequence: CASSPGTEGIGSPLHF. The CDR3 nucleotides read TGTGCCAGCAGCCCCGGGACAGAGGGAATCGGGTCACCCCTCCACTTT.

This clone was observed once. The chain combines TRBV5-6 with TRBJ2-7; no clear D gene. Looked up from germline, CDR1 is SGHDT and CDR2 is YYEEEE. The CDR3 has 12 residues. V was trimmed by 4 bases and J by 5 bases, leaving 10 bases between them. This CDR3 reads CASSAGFNEQYF. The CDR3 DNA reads TGTGCCAGCAGCGCTGGCTTCAACGAGCAGTACTTC.

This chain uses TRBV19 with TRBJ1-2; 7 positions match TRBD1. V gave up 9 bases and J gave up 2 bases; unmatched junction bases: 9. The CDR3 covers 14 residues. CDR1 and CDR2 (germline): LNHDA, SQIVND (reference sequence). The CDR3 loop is CASRGGQLNYGYTF. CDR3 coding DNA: TGTGCCAGCAGAGGGGGACAGCTGAACTATGGCTACACCTTC.

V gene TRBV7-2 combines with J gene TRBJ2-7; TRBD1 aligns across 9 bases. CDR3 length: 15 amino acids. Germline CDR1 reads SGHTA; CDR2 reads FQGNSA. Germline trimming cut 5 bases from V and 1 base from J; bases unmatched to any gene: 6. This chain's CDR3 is CASSVRDRGSYEQYF. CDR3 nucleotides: TGTGCCAGCAGCGTCCGAGACAGGGGGTCCTACGAGCAGTACTTC.

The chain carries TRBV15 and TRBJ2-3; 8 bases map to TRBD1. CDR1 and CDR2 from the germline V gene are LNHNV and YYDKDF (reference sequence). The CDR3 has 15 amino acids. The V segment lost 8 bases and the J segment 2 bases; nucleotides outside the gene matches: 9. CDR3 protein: CATQGWTGNTDTQYF. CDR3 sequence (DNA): TGTGCCACCCAGGGTTGGACAGGGAACACAGATACGCAGTATTTT.